This TCR beta chain was documented in a study of blood T cell repertoires in COVID-19. TCRdb's table, derived via immunoSEQ multiplex PCR, lists solely in-frame clones and lacks some. The data hold 70,000 to 95,000 clones, with 85% observed a single time. The CDR3 length is 14 residues. Per the germline V gene, CDR1 is SGHRS and CDR2 is YFSETQ. The V gene lost 3 bases and the J gene lost 8 bases, with 14 bases spanning the gap. The rearrangement joins TRBV5-1 to TRBJ1-4, with D uncertain. This receptor was taken from a woman aged 70-85 years with active or convalescent COVID-19. The specimen sequenced was peripheral blood. Here the CDR3 reads CASSSPEGGEKLFF. The DNA of the CDR3 is TGCGCCAGCAGCTCACCAGAGGGAGGGGAAAAACTGTTTTTT.